The source of this T cell receptor (beta chain) is a study of blood T cell repertoires in COVID-19. Study-level information: Some COVID-19 samples were acute and others convalescent; all came from the United States, Italy and Spain. T cells, B-cell-depleted T cells, or PBMCs supplied cDNA or gDNA.

The J segment lost 3 bases and the V segment lost 4 bases, leaving 7 bases of the junction unmatched. This CDR3 has 14 residues. Germline values: CDR1 SGHNT, CDR2 YYREEE (reference sequence). Per the authors' pipeline: Reference gene primer amplification gave nucleated cell count estimates. The assay was immunoSEQ multiplex PCR, and TCRdb's table has in-frame clones only and misses some. The D gene and trimming were derived from the DNA, and the V and J assignments and clone size from that table. The table records about 80,000 clones, around 89% of them present only once. The chain links TRBV5-4 to TRBJ2-7; 7 nucleotides match TRBD2. The clonotype comes from a woman older than 75 with acute or convalescent COVID-19. The sequenced material came from peripheral blood. Here the CDR3 reads CASSPTSSGYEQYF. In DNA form, the CDR3 reads TGTGCCAGCAGCCCGACTAGCAGCGGCTACGAGCAGTACTTC.